A single T cell receptor (beta chain) is shown here with its context. Its matching antigen is unknown. The sample comes from a study of cytomegalovirus exposure and HLA in healthy donors. The PCR ran on 60 Vbeta and 13 Jbeta primers. Produced via immunoSEQ multiplex PCR; TCRdb's table is partial and in-frame only. Of around 200,000 clones listed, around 88% are singletons. General study points: TCR beta chains numbering some 160 were designated cytomegalovirus-associated. Later, an analysis showed that TCR beta chains associated with HLA were more clonally expanded than others that were equally common.

Germline CDR1 is LNHNV and CDR2 is YYDKDF (reference sequence). Trimming removed 6 bases at V and 2 bases at J, with 12 bases between. This CDR3 contains 14 residues. The receptor's source is a woman aged 25-40 years in good health and CMV-seronegative. The chain has TRBV15 and TRBJ2-3; D remains ambiguous. The sequenced material came from PBMCs. CDR3 sequence (DNA): TGTGCCACCAGGCAGGTGAGCTACACAGATACGCAGTATTTT. As protein: CATRQVSYTDTQYF. Supplemented by reference TRBV15 and TRBJ2-3, the full variable domain reads DAMVIQNPRYQVTQFGKPVTLSCSQTLNHNVMYWYQQKSSQAPKLLFHYYDKDFNNEADTPDNFQSRRPNTSFCFLDIRSPGLGDTAMYLCATRQVSYTDTQYFGPGTRLTVL.